This TCR beta chain appears in the sequencing data of a study of cytomegalovirus exposure and HLA in healthy donors (dated by TCRdb to 2016 to 2017). Broadly, across the study: According to a later analysis, the 120 or so validation repertoires were produced on the same platform as the 680 or so repertoires of the first cohort. High-throughput TCR immunosequencing, statistical association of individual TCRs with disease status, and machine learning were combined to predict cytomegalovirus infection status. The aim of the study was to test whether cataloging public T cell receptors could identify signatures of past pathogen exposure. In addition to the first cohort of roughly 670 subjects, a separate validation cohort of approximately 120 different subjects was used. Points the paper makes about the study in general: Across donors, most TCR sequences were observed very rarely, whereas some public TCRs were present in many individuals. In the study, some 160 TCR beta chains were listed as associated with cytomegalovirus. In a later analysis, TCRs clustered in the first cohort were found to also tend to co-occur in the 120 validation repertoires, with approximately 95% of cluster scores above 0. In vitro tests confirmed that a few of the cytomegalovirus-associated TCR beta chains recognize cytomegalovirus antigens. The validation cohort had no HLA typing available for a later analysis, so co-occurrence within that cohort was assessed over all 130 or so repertoires. In both the original and validation cohorts, the classifier was reported to diagnose cytomegalovirus status with high specificity and sensitivity. The authors suggested that the approach could potentially be extended to other disease states and immunological phenotypes.

The donors belonged to the validation cohort of roughly 120 subjects, which was separate from the roughly 670-subject first cohort. V sheds 5 bases and J sheds 4 bases, leaving 15 bases between their ends. For CDR1 and CDR2, the germline V gene lists MNHEY and SVGAGI. Including cysteine and phenylalanine, the CDR3 has 14 amino acids. CDR3 DNA only is kept here, 42 bases in frame from base 1. Of note for this clone: Its antigen is currently not known. Base qualities are missing; no much larger clone stands one base away.

Receptors were amplified or captured by the immunoSEQ multiplex PCR assay. The source study handled its data this way. A statistical classification framework was built for diagnosing cytomegalovirus status from the catalog of TCR beta chain sequences. In TCRdb, the immuneACCESS table is reduced to in-frame sequences with V and J assigned. These tables do not hold every clone; where another copy was compared, an unresolved V gene accounts for under half, and the others remain unexplained. V and J calls and clone size come straight from that table; D and trimming were deduced from the DNA. The sample table contains over 150,000 clones; only one count was recorded for roughly four fifths of them. Of the sample, 2.5% to 3% is held by the ten largest clones.

Sequences were obtained from PBMCs. This TCR was recovered from a woman aged 18-35 years in good health and CMV-seropositive. The chain joins TRBV6-5 to TRBJ2-7; the D gene is perhaps TRBD2, on 6 matching bases. CDR3 loop: CASSLGTADYEQYF. The nucleotides are TGTGCCAGCAGTCTAGGGACTGCTGATTACGAGCAGTACTTC.